The rows below give T cell receptor beta chains drawn from one sample of a study of identifying expanded T cells in peripheral blood. Sequencing used immunoSEQ multiplex PCR; TCRdb keeps in-frame clones, though not all of them. There are 95,000 to 100,000 clones in the sample; around 85% occur only once, and 17% lies in the top ten. Material for sequencing was blood. The receptors originated from a person aged 18 to 75 in good health. Both conserved end residues are part of each CDR3. Each record gives: clone size, D gene, V gene, CDR3 length, J gene, CDR3 DNA, CDR3 protein. The D gene is left open where the match is weak. Only some rows state a clone size, as once, few, many or a class for expanded clones.

-	TRBD1	TRBV6-5	13	TRBJ1-1	TGTGCCAGCGGCCGGACAGGAAACACTGAAGCTTTCTTT	CASGRTGNTEAFF
-	TRBD2	TRBV7-7	16	TRBJ2-1	TGTGCCAGCAGCTCTGCTCCAGCGGGGGACCACAATGAGCAGTTCTTC	CASSSAPAGDHNEQFF
-	TRBD1	TRBV6-5	13	TRBJ2-7	TGTGCCAGCAGCCGGGGACAGTCCTACGAGCAGTACTTC	CASSRGQSYEQYF
-	-	TRBV9	17	TRBJ2-6	TGTGCCAGCAGCGGGAGGCAGGGGACTTCTGGGGCCAACGTCCTGACTTTC	CASSGRQGTSGANVLTF
-	-	TRBV5-6	17	TRBJ2-1	TGTGCCAGCAGCTTGGCCTGGGGACCGCCACAGTACAATGAGCAGTTCTTC	CASSLAWGPPQYNEQFF
-	TRBD1	TRBV25-1	17	TRBJ1-2	TGTGCCAGCAGTGAACCCGGGACAGGGTCGCCTAACTATGGCTACACCTTC	CASSEPGTGSPNYGYTF
-	-	TRBV11-2	16	TRBJ1-2	TGTGCCAGCAGCACCCTTGGGGGGGTTCTCGGCTATGGCTACACCTTC	CASSTLGGVLGYGYTF
-	-	TRBV5-6	16	TRBJ2-7	TGTGCCAGCACCTTGTACACAGGGCTTCCCGTCGGCGAGCAGTACTTC	CASTLYTGLPVGEQYF
few	-	TRBV29-1	10	TRBJ1-1	TGCAGCGTTGTAGGCCTAAAAGCTTTCTTT	CSVVGLKAFF
-	TRBD1	TRBV4-3	16	TRBJ2-1	TGCGCCAGCAGCCATCTGTGGGACAGGGTTCCTGATGAGCAGTTCTTC	CASSHLWDRVPDEQFF
-	-	TRBV6-5	13	TRBJ1-6	TGTGCCAGACTATACAGGATTGGTTCACCCCTCCACTTT	CARLYRIGSPLHF
-	-	TRBV21-1	16	TRBJ2-2	TGTGCCAGCGGATGCTCAGGGGCCCCTTCAATCGGGGAGCTGTTTTTT	CASGCSGAPSIGELFF
-	TRBD1	TRBV7-2	16	TRBJ1-3	TGTGCCAGCAGCCTTGGACAGGGGGTCTCTGGAAACACCATATATTTT	CASSLGQGVSGNTIYF
-	TRBD1	TRBV19	14	TRBJ2-5	TGTGCCAGTAGTACGACAGGGTATGGGGAGACCCAGTACTTC	CASSTTGYGETQYF
-	TRBD1	TRBV12-5	14	TRBJ1-5	TGTGCTAGTGGTTTAGGGGGCGCGGGGCAGCCCCAGCATTTT	CASGLGGAGQPQHF
-	-	TRBV6-6	13	TRBJ2-6	TGTGCCAGCAGTTACGGCCTCCCAGCGGTCCTGACTTTC	CASSYGLPAVLTF
-	TRBD2	TRBV18	15	TRBJ2-3	TGTGCCAGCTCACCTAGGTCGGCGGGGGAAGATACGCAGTATTTT	CASSPRSAGEDTQYF
-	-	TRBV5-1	13	TRBJ2-7	TGCGCCAGCAGCTTGGGGCCAACCTACGAGCAGTACTTC	CASSLGPTYEQYF
-	-	TRBV5-1	15	TRBJ1-3	TGCGCCAGCAGCCTGGACCGCCCGGGGGGCAACACCATATATTTT	CASSLDRPGGNTIYF
few	-	TRBV6-5	12	TRBJ1-5	TGTGCCAGCAGAGGCGGGGGACAGCCCCAGCATTTT	CASRGGGQPQHF
-	-	TRBV4-2	15	TRBJ2-7	TGTGCCAGCAGCCAAGGGACAGGGAGGGCCTACGAGCAGTACTTC	CASSQGTGRAYEQYF
few	-	TRBV11-2	13	TRBJ1-1	TGTGCCAGCAGGGTAGGGGAAAACACTGAAGCTTTCTTT	CASRVGENTEAFF
-	-	TRBV11-1	14	TRBJ1-6	TGTGCCAGCAGCTTCCCCTATGGAAATTCACCCCTCCACTTT	CASSFPYGNSPLHF
once	TRBD1	TRBV7-2	15	TRBJ1-2	TGTGCCAGCAGCCGGGACAGGGGAACTAACTATGGCTACACCTTC	CASSRDRGTNYGYTF
once	-	TRBV9	17	TRBJ2-5	TGTGCCAGCAGCGTAGCCGTGGCTAGCAGAGACCAAGAGACCCAGTACTTC	CASSVAVASRDQETQYF
-	-	TRBV6-5	11	TRBJ2-7	TGTGCCAGCAGTCAACGCGGCGAGCAGTACTTC	CASSQRGEQYF
-	TRBD2	TRBV7-9	14	TRBJ2-4	TGTGCCAGCAGCTATAGCGGGGGGGCAAACATTCAGTACTTC	CASSYSGGANIQYF
-	TRBD1	TRBV7-9	12	TRBJ1-2	TGTGCCAGCAGCCCGGGGACAGGGGGCTACACCTTC	CASSPGTGGYTF
-	-	TRBV6-5	16	TRBJ1-3	TGTGCCAGCAGTTACTCGGCAGGGGCGGGTGGAAACACCATATATTTT	CASSYSAGAGGNTIYF
-	TRBD1	TRBV19	14	TRBJ2-3	TGTGCCAGTAGCCGGGACAGCTACACAGATACGCAGTATTTT	CASSRDSYTDTQYF
-	TRBD1	TRBV7-2	14	TRBJ2-1	TGTGCCAGCAGCCACCGACAGGGGGCGGATGAGCAGTTCTTC	CASSHRQGADEQFF
-	TRBD1	TRBV6-6	13	TRBJ2-7	TGTGCCAGCAGTTCCACAGGGGGGTACGAGCAGTACTTC	CASSSTGGYEQYF
-	-	TRBV4-2	15	TRBJ1-1	TGTGCCAGCAGCCAAGACTTGGCACTGGGCACTGAAGCTTTCTTT	CASSQDLALGTEAFF
-	-	TRBV19	15	TRBJ2-7	TGTGCCAGTAGTATAGCGGCCGGGGTGCGCTACGAGCAGTACTTC	CASSIAAGVRYEQYF
-	TRBD1	TRBV4-1	14	TRBJ2-3	TGCGCCAGCAGCCGGGACAGGGGCACAGATACGCAGTATTTT	CASSRDRGTDTQYF
-	-	TRBV15	17	TRBJ2-3	TGTGCCACCAGCAGAGATAGGCCGGTGACTAGCACAGATACGCAGTATTTT	CATSRDRPVTSTDTQYF
-	-	TRBV30	14	TRBJ1-5	TGTGCCTGGAGTGTACCCGGCTTCAATCAGCCCCAGCATTTT	CAWSVPGFNQPQHF
-	-	TRBV21-1	14	TRBJ2-7	TGTGCCAGCAGCAAAGAAGGGACAGCCTACGAGCAGTACTTC	CASSKEGTAYEQYF
-	-	TRBV6-1	16	TRBJ2-1	TGTGCCAGCAGTGAAAATAGGAGGGGAGGCTTCAATGAGCAGTTCTTC	CASSENRRGGFNEQFF
-	-	TRBV4-3	18	TRBJ2-2	TGCGCCAGCAGCCCTATTTTTTCGGGTCAGTTGAACACCGGGGAGCTGTTTTTT	CASSPIFSGQLNTGELFF
-	-	TRBV30	14	TRBJ2-5	TGTGCCTGGGACCGGTCGGGGGTTGCCGAGACCCAGTACTTC	CAWDRSGVAETQYF
-	TRBD2	TRBV5-4	18	TRBJ2-7	TGTGCCAGCAGCCCCGAGCTAGCGGGGGGGCCCTACTCCTACGAGCAGTACTTC	CASSPELAGGPYSYEQYF
-	TRBD1	TRBV4-3	15	TRBJ1-2	TGCGCCAGCAGCCAAAACTGGAGGGGGCCCAATGGCTACACCTTC	CASSQNWRGPNGYTF
-	-	TRBV7-9	14	TRBJ2-7	TGTGCCAGCAGCTCAAAAAAGGATCCCTACGAGCAGTACTTC	CASSSKKDPYEQYF
-	-	TRBV28	14	TRBJ1-3	TGTGCCAGCAGTTTACAGTCCGGCGGAAACACCATATATTTT	CASSLQSGGNTIYF
-	TRBD1	TRBV14	13	TRBJ1-2	TGTGCCAGCCGACCGGGACAGGGGTATGGCTACACCTTC	CASRPGQGYGYTF
-	TRBD1	TRBV25-1	14	TRBJ1-2	TGTGCCAGCAGTGAACAGGGGGAAGGCTATGGCTACACCTTC	CASSEQGEGYGYTF
-	-	TRBV7-8	14	TRBJ2-7	TGTGCCAGCAGCTACACGGACACTACCTACGAGCAGTACTTC	CASSYTDTTYEQYF
-	-	TRBV27	16	TRBJ2-7	TGTGCCAGCAGTCGCGCCGGGACCCGAACTTCCTACGAGCAGTACTTC	CASSRAGTRTSYEQYF
-	-	TRBV16	13	TRBJ1-1	TGTGCCAGCAGCCAATCGGGGAGCGTCGGAGCTTTCTTT	CASSQSGSVGAFF
few	-	TRBV2	15	TRBJ1-5	TGTGCCAGCAGTGAGGGTTGGGCCCACAATCAGCCCCAGCATTTT	CASSEGWAHNQPQHF
-	-	TRBV6-1	15	TRBJ1-3	TGTGCCAGCACCGGCAGAGACAACTCTGGAAACACCATATATTTT	CASTGRDNSGNTIYF
-	-	TRBV2	11	TRBJ2-7	TGTGCCAGCAGTGAAGCTCAGCTGGGACACTTC	CASSEAQLGHF
few	-	TRBV6-6	11	TRBJ1-3	TGTGCCATCCTATTCGGAAACACCATATATTTT	CAILFGNTIYF